Listed below are T cell receptor beta chains from one sample, sequenced in a study of shared clonotypes between healthy human individuals. Method: immunoSEQ multiplex PCR; TCRdb's copy keeps in-frame clones and lacks some. This sample yields 1.5 million to 2.5 million clones, of which approximately 95% are seen a single time; roughly 1.2% belongs to the top ten. Input material: naive CD8+ T cells sorted from blood. These receptors were taken from a man between 18 and 29 years old in good health. Both conserved end residues are part of each CDR3. D genes are given only for firm matches. Clone size is given for some rows only: seen once, a few or many times, or a class if the clone is expanded.

CDR3 protein: CASSLLAGGPTHLRETQYF
CDR3 DNA: TGTGCCAGCAGCTTACTAGCGGGGGGGCCCACGCATTTACGAGAGACCCAGTACTTC
J gene: TRBJ2-5
D gene: TRBD2
clone size: .
V gene: TRBV7-9

CDR3 protein: CASSEGLDRVYEQYF
CDR3 DNA: TGTGCCAGCAGTGAAGGTCTGGACAGGGTCTACGAGCAGTACTTC
J gene: TRBJ2-7
D gene: TRBD1
clone size: .
V gene: TRBV6-1

CDR3 protein: CASTPVLGRYNEQFF
CDR3 DNA: TGTGCCAGCACCCCCGTCCTGGGACGGTACAATGAGCAGTTCTTC
J gene: TRBJ2-1
D gene: .
clone size: .
V gene: TRBV27

CDR3 protein: CASSLSSTYEQYF
CDR3 DNA: TGTGCCAGCAGCTTATCTAGCACTTACGAGCAGTACTTC
J gene: TRBJ2-7
D gene: .
clone size: .
V gene: TRBV7-9

CDR3 protein: CASSPGADPAYEQYF
CDR3 DNA: TGTGCCAGCAGCCCGGGGGCGGACCCGGCCTACGAGCAGTACTTC
J gene: TRBJ2-7
D gene: .
clone size: once
V gene: TRBV9

CDR3 protein: CASSLEPNEQFF
CDR3 DNA: TGTGCCAGCAGCTTGGAGCCCAATGAGCAGTTCTTC
J gene: TRBJ2-1
D gene: .
clone size: once
V gene: TRBV5-6

CDR3 protein: CASSPQGAGEKLFF
CDR3 DNA: TGTGCCAGCAGCCCACAGGGGGCGGGTGAAAAACTGTTTTTT
J gene: TRBJ1-4
D gene: TRBD1
clone size: .
V gene: TRBV5-6

CDR3 protein: CASSWSEGDTEAFF
CDR3 DNA: TGTGCCAGCAGTTGGTCCGAGGGGGACACTGAAGCTTTCTTT
J gene: TRBJ1-1
D gene: .
clone size: .
V gene: TRBV27

CDR3 protein: CASKAIYQGARIDNEQFF
CDR3 DNA: TGCGCCAGCAAAGCAATTTACCAGGGGGCGCGGATTGACAATGAGCAGTTCTTC
J gene: TRBJ2-1
D gene: TRBD1
clone size: .
V gene: TRBV5-1

CDR3 protein: CASGGQTMLNTEAFF
CDR3 DNA: TGTGCTAGTGGCGGACAGACTATGTTGAACACTGAAGCTTTCTTT
J gene: TRBJ1-1
D gene: .
clone size: .
V gene: TRBV12-5

CDR3 protein: CSVLQGAYYEQYF
CDR3 DNA: TGCAGCGTACTACAGGGGGCCTATTACGAGCAGTACTTC
J gene: TRBJ2-7
D gene: TRBD1
clone size: .
V gene: TRBV29-1

CDR3 protein: CASSSAGGSQPQHF
CDR3 DNA: TGTGCCAGCAGTTCCGCCGGGGGCAGTCAGCCCCAGCATTTT
J gene: TRBJ1-5
D gene: .
clone size: .
V gene: TRBV6-5

CDR3 protein: CASGLAGYEQYF
CDR3 DNA: TGTGCCAGCGGCCTAGCGGGATACGAGCAGTACTTC
J gene: TRBJ2-7
D gene: TRBD2
clone size: .
V gene: TRBV6-5

CDR3 protein: CASSLAQGSPLHF
CDR3 DNA: TGTGCCAGCAGCTTAGCACAGGGGTCACCCCTCCACTTT
J gene: TRBJ1-6
D gene: TRBD1
clone size: .
V gene: TRBV11-3

CDR3 protein: CASSLVVGVGETQYF
CDR3 DNA: TGTGCCAGCAGCTTAGTGGTCGGGGTTGGAGAGACCCAGTACTTC
J gene: TRBJ2-5
D gene: .
clone size: once
V gene: TRBV7-9

CDR3 protein: CASTDPSGRPYEQYF
CDR3 DNA: TGTGCCAGCACCGATCCCAGCGGGAGGCCCTACGAGCAGTACTTC
J gene: TRBJ2-7
D gene: TRBD2
clone size: .
V gene: TRBV7-9

CDR3 protein: CASSADPQGAFYGYTF
CDR3 DNA: TGCGCCAGCAGTGCTGACCCTCAGGGGGCTTTCTATGGCTACACCTTC
J gene: TRBJ1-2
D gene: TRBD1
clone size: .
V gene: TRBV10-1

CDR3 protein: CASSFYHQETQYF
CDR3 DNA: TGTGCCAGCAGCTTCTACCACCAAGAGACCCAGTACTTC
J gene: TRBJ2-5
D gene: .
clone size: .
V gene: TRBV5-4

CDR3 protein: CASSGLTGESETQYF
CDR3 DNA: TGTGCCAGTAGTGGGCTGACAGGGGAGAGTGAGACCCAGTACTTC
J gene: TRBJ2-5
D gene: TRBD1
clone size: once
V gene: TRBV19

CDR3 protein: CASSLGGLADQETQYF
CDR3 DNA: TGTGCCAGCAGTTTGGGGGGACTAGCGGATCAAGAGACCCAGTACTTC
J gene: TRBJ2-5
D gene: TRBD2
clone size: .
V gene: TRBV6-5

CDR3 protein: CASSLEGAGYGYTF
CDR3 DNA: TGTGCCAGCAGCTTGGAGGGGGCTGGCTATGGCTACACCTTC
J gene: TRBJ1-2
D gene: TRBD1
clone size: .
V gene: TRBV5-4

CDR3 protein: CASSEGGTGNTIYF
CDR3 DNA: TGTGCCAGCAGTGAGGGGGGTACTGGAAACACCATATATTTT
J gene: TRBJ1-3
D gene: .
clone size: .
V gene: TRBV6-1

CDR3 protein: CASSPAGRDGYTF
CDR3 DNA: TGTGCCAGCAGCCCCGCCGGCAGGGATGGCTACACCTTC
J gene: TRBJ1-2
D gene: .
clone size: once
V gene: TRBV28

CDR3 protein: CAGQRAGQYNEQFF
CDR3 DNA: TGTGCCGGCCAGAGGGCGGGACAATACAATGAGCAGTTCTTC
J gene: TRBJ2-1
D gene: .
clone size: .
V gene: TRBV2

CDR3 protein: CASSSSQGGLGDTQYF
CDR3 DNA: TGTGCCAGCAGTTCTTCTCAGGGGGGCTTAGGGGATACGCAGTATTTT
J gene: TRBJ2-3
D gene: .
clone size: .
V gene: TRBV5-6

CDR3 protein: CASSPRGGFSYNEQFF
CDR3 DNA: TGTGCCAGCAGTCCGCGGGGGGGTTTCTCTTACAATGAGCAGTTCTTC
J gene: TRBJ2-1
D gene: TRBD2
clone size: .
V gene: TRBV28

CDR3 protein: CASSPGLNTGELFF
CDR3 DNA: TGCGCCAGCTCCCCGGGCCTCAACACCGGGGAGCTGTTTTTT
J gene: TRBJ2-2
D gene: .
clone size: .
V gene: TRBV4-3

CDR3 protein: CASSNREPYSPLHF
CDR3 DNA: TGTGCCAGTAGTAACCGGGAGCCCTACTCACCCCTCCACTTT
J gene: TRBJ1-6
D gene: .
clone size: once
V gene: TRBV19

CDR3 protein: CASSGLTTSSYEQYF
CDR3 DNA: TGTGCCAGCAGCGGACTGACGACCTCCTCCTACGAGCAGTACTTC
J gene: TRBJ2-7
D gene: .
clone size: .
V gene: TRBV7-9

CDR3 protein: CASSPGAPLNTEAFF
CDR3 DNA: TGTGCCAGCAGCCCGGGGGCGCCCCTGAACACTGAAGCTTTCTTT
J gene: TRBJ1-1
D gene: .
clone size: .
V gene: TRBV5-4

CDR3 protein: CASSPGGANYGYTF
CDR3 DNA: TGTGCCAGCAGTCCAGGAGGGGCTAACTATGGCTACACCTTC
J gene: TRBJ1-2
D gene: .
clone size: .
V gene: TRBV6-6

CDR3 protein: CASSMGRLLGYQETQYF
CDR3 DNA: TGCGCCAGCAGCATGGGGAGACTACTAGGCTATCAAGAGACCCAGTACTTC
J gene: TRBJ2-5
D gene: .
clone size: .
V gene: TRBV5-1

CDR3 protein: CASSLGGAYGYTF
CDR3 DNA: TGTGCCAGCAGCTTAGGGGGCGCGTATGGCTACACCTTC
J gene: TRBJ1-2
D gene: .
clone size: .
V gene: TRBV7-9

CDR3 protein: CASSLGRYIYNEQFF
CDR3 DNA: TGTGCCAGCAGCCTAGGACGTTATATCTACAATGAGCAGTTCTTC
J gene: TRBJ2-1
D gene: .
clone size: .
V gene: TRBV7-6

CDR3 protein: CASSYSVGGRAFEQYF
CDR3 DNA: TGTGCCAGCAGTTACTCCGTCGGCGGGAGGGCCTTCGAGCAGTACTTC
J gene: TRBJ2-7
D gene: TRBD2
clone size: .
V gene: TRBV6-5

CDR3 protein: CASSFSLGYEQYF
CDR3 DNA: TGTGCCAGCAGCTTTTCACTGGGGTACGAGCAGTACTTC
J gene: TRBJ2-7
D gene: .
clone size: .
V gene: TRBV9

CDR3 protein: CASSPAGTSGEHEQYF
CDR3 DNA: TGTGCCAGCAGTCCTGCTGGGACTAGCGGGGAGCACGAGCAGTACTTC
J gene: TRBJ2-7
D gene: TRBD2
clone size: .
V gene: TRBV2

CDR3 protein: CASSLTLNTEAFF
CDR3 DNA: TGTGCCAGCAGTTTAACATTGAACACTGAAGCTTTCTTT
J gene: TRBJ1-1
D gene: .
clone size: .
V gene: TRBV27

CDR3 protein: CASSHRLGKNEQFF
CDR3 DNA: TGCGCCAGCAGCCACAGACTAGGTAAGAATGAGCAGTTCTTC
J gene: TRBJ2-1
D gene: .
clone size: .
V gene: TRBV10-1

CDR3 protein: CASSLSGYSTGELFF
CDR3 DNA: TGTGCCAGCAGTTTATCTGGTTACAGTACCGGGGAGCTGTTTTTT
J gene: TRBJ2-2
D gene: .
clone size: once
V gene: TRBV27

CDR3 protein: CASSLPGRGSEQYF
CDR3 DNA: TGTGCCAGCAGCTTACCCGGCAGGGGTAGCGAGCAGTACTTC
J gene: TRBJ2-7
D gene: .
clone size: .
V gene: TRBV7-9

CDR3 protein: CASSYQIREQYF
CDR3 DNA: TGTGCCAGCAGTTATCAAATACGCGAGCAGTACTTC
J gene: TRBJ2-7
D gene: .
clone size: .
V gene: TRBV28

CDR3 protein: CASSKGVSYEQYF
CDR3 DNA: TGTGCCAGCAGTAAAGGGGTCTCCTACGAGCAGTACTTC
J gene: TRBJ2-7
D gene: .
clone size: .
V gene: TRBV27

CDR3 protein: CASIRGEGTGELFF
CDR3 DNA: TGTGCCAGCATCCGGGGAGAAGGCACCGGGGAGCTGTTTTTT
J gene: TRBJ2-2
D gene: .
clone size: .
V gene: TRBV2

CDR3 protein: CASSIGTHYEQYF
CDR3 DNA: TGTGCCAGTAGTATTGGGACACACTACGAGCAGTACTTC
J gene: TRBJ2-7
D gene: .
clone size: once
V gene: TRBV19

CDR3 protein: CASSVASSSYNEQFF
CDR3 DNA: TGTGCCAGCAGCGTAGCGTCGAGCTCCTACAATGAGCAGTTCTTC
J gene: TRBJ2-1
D gene: .
clone size: .
V gene: TRBV9

CDR3 protein: CASSPRLALNTEAFF
CDR3 DNA: TGCGCCAGCAGCCCCCGCCTAGCCTTAAACACTGAAGCTTTCTTT
J gene: TRBJ1-1
D gene: .
clone size: few
V gene: TRBV4-1

CDR3 protein: CASSLGTAYEQYF
CDR3 DNA: TGTGCCAGCAGCCTAGGGACAGCCTACGAGCAGTACTTC
J gene: TRBJ2-7
D gene: TRBD1
clone size: .
V gene: TRBV11-3

CDR3 protein: CASSPAGAAYNEQFF
CDR3 DNA: TGTGCCAGCAGTCCCGCGGGGGCCGCCTACAATGAGCAGTTCTTC
J gene: TRBJ2-1
D gene: .
clone size: .
V gene: TRBV6-6

CDR3 protein: CASSYSKVPLSYEQYF
CDR3 DNA: TGTGCCAGCAGTTACTCGAAAGTTCCCCTAAGCTACGAGCAGTACTTC
J gene: TRBJ2-7
D gene: .
clone size: .
V gene: TRBV6-5

CDR3 protein: CASSQVGSGNPTGELFF
CDR3 DNA: TGCGCCAGCAGCCAAGTAGGATCGGGGAACCCCACCGGGGAGCTGTTTTTT
J gene: TRBJ2-2
D gene: .
clone size: .
V gene: TRBV4-1